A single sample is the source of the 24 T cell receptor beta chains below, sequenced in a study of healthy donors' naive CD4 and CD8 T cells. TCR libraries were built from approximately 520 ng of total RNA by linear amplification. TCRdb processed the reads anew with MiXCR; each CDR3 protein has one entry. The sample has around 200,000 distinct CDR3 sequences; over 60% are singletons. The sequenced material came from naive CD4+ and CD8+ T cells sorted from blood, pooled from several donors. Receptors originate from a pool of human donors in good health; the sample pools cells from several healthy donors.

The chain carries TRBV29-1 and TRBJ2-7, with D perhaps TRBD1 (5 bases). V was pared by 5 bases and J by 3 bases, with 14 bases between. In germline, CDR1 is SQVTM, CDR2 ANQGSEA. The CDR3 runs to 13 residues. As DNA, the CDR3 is TGCAGCGTTCTAGTCAGACAGAGCTACGAGCAGTACTTC. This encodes CSVLVRQSYEQYF.

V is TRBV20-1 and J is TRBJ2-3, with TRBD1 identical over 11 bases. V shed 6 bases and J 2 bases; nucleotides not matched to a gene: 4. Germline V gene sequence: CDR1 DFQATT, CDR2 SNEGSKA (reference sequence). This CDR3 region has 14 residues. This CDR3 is CSAPGQGDTDTQYF. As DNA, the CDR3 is TGCAGTGCCCCGGGACAGGGGGACACAGATACGCAGTATTTT.

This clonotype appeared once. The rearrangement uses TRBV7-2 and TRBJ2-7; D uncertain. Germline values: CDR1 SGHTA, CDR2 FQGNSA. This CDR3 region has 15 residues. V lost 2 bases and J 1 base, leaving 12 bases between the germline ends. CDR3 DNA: TGTGCCAGCAGCTTAACCCCAGGCGAATCCTACGAGCAGTACTTC. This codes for CASSLTPGESYEQYF.

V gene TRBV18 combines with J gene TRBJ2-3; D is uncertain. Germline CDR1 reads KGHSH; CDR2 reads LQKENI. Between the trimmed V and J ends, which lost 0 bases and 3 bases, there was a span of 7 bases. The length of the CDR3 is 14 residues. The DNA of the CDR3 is TGTGCCAGCTCACCACCGAGTCTGACAGATACGCAGTATTTT. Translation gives CASSPPSLTDTQYF.

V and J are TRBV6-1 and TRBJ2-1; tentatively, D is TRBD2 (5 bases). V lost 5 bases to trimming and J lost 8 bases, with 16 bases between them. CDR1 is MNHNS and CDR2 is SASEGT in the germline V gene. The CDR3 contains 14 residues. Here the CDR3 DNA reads TGTGCCAGCAGTTACCTCGCTACTAGTCATGAGCAGTTCTTC. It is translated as CASSYLATSHEQFF.

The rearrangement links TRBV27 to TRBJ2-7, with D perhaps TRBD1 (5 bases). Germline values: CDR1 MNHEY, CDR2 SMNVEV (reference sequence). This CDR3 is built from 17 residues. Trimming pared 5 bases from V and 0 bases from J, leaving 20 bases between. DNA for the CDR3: TGTGCCAGCAGTCCCGAGACTTCGACAGTCTACTCCTACGAGCAGTACTTC. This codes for CASSPETSTVYSYEQYF.

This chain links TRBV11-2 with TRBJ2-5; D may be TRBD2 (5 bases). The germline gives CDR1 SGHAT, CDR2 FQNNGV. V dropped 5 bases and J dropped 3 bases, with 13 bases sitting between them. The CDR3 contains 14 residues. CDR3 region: CASSIQTGKETQYF. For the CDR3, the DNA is TGTGCCAGCAGCATACAGACCGGGAAAGAGACCCAGTACTTC.

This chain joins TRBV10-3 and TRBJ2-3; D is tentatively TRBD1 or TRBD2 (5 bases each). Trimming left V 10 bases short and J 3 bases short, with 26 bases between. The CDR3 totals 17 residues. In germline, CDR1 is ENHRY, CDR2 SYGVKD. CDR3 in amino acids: CATMTRDRDPITDTQYF. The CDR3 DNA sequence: TGTGCCACCATGACTCGAGACCGGGACCCTATAACAGATACGCAGTATTTT.

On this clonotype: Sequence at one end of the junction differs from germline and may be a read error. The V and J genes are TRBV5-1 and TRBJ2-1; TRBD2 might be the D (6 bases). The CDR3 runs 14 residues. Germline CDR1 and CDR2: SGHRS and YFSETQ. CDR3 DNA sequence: TGTGCCAGCAGCTTATCTTCCGGGGGAAATGAGCAGTTCTTC. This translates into CASSLSSGGNEQFF.

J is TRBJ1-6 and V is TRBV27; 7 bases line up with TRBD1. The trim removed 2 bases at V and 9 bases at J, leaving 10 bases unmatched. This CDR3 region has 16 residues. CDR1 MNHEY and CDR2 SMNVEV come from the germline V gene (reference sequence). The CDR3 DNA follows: TGTGCCAGCAGTTTACTAGGGGGCTCTTCGGGTTCACCCCTCCACTTT. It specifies CASSLLGGSSGSPLHF.

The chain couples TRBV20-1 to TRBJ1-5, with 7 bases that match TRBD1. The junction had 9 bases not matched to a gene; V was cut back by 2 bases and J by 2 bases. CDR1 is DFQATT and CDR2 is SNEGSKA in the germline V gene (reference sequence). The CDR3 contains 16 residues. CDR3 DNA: TGCAGTGCTAGACTTTGGAACGACAGGGGCAATCAGCCCCAGCATTTT. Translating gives CSARLWNDRGNQPQHF.

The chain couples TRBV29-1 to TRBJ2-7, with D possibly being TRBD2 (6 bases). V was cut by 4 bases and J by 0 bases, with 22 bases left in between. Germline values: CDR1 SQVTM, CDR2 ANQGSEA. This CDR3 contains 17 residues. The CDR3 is CSVVPAGVRTNSYEQYF. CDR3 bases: TGCAGCGTTGTTCCAGCGGGTGTCCGGACCAACTCCTACGAGCAGTACTTC.

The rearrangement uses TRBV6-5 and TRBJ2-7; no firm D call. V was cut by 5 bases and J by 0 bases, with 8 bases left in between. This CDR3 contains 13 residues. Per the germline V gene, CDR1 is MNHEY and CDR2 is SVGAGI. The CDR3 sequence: CASSRYHSYEQYF. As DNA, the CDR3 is TGTGCCAGCAGTCGATATCACTCCTACGAGCAGTACTTC.

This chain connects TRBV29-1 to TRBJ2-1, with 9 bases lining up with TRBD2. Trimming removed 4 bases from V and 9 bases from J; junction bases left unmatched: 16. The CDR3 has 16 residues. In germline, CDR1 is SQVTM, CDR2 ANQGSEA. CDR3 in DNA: TGCAGCGTTGGGGGTGCTAGCGGGACATGGGATGGTGAGCAGTTCTTC. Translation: CSVGGASGTWDGEQFF.

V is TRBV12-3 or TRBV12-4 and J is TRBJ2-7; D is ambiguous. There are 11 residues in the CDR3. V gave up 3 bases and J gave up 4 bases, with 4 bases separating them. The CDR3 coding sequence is TGTGCCAGCAGTTTTAAGTACGAGCAGTACTTC. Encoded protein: CASSFKYEQYF.

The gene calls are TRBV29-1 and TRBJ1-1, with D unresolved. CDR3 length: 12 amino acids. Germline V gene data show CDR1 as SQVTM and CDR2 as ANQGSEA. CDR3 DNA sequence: TGCAGGGTTACCCTGGAGAACACTGAAGCTTTCTTT. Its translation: CRVTLENTEAFF. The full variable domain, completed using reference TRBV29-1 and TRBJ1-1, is SAVISQKPSRDICQRGTSLTIQCQVDSQVTMMFWYRQQPGQSLTLIATANQGSEATYESGFVIDKFPISRPNLTFSTLTVSNMSPEDSSIYLCRVTLENTEAFFGQGTRLTVV.

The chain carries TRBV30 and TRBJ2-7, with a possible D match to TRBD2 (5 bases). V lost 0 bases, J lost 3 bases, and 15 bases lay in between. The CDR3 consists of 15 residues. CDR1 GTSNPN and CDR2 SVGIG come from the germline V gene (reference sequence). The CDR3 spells CAWSVGSGFGYEQYF. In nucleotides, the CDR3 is TGTGCCTGGAGTGTAGGGAGTGGCTTTGGCTACGAGCAGTACTTC. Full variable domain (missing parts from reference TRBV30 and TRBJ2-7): SQTIHQWPATLVQPVGSPLSLECTVEGTSNPNLYWYRQAAGRGLQLLFYSVGIGQISSEVPQNLSASRPQDRQFILSSKKLLLSDSGFYLCAWSVGSGFGYEQYFGPGTRLTVT.

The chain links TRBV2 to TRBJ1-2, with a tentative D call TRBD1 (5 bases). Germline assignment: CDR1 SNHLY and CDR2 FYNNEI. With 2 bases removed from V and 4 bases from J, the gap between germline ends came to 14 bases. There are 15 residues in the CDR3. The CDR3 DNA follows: TGTGCCAGCAGTGAATTTACAACAGGCGTCTATGGCTACACCTTC. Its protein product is CASSEFTTGVYGYTF.

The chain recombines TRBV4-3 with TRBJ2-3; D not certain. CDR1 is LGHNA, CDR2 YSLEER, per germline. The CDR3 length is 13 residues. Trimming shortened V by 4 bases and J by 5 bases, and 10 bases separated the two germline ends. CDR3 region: CASSLRKEDTQYF. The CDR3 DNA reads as TGCGCCAGCAGCCTCCGAAAGGAAGATACGCAGTATTTT.

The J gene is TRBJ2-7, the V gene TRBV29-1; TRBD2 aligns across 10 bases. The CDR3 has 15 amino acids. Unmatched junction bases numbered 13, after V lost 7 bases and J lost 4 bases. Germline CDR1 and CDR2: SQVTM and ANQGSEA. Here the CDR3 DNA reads TGCAGCGACGTAGGCCTAGCGGGAGTCAATTACGAGCAGTACTTC. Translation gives CSDVGLAGVNYEQYF.

Written as DNA, the CDR3 is TGCAGCGGGGGCCAGTTGCGAACCGGGGAGCTGTTTTTT. Translation: CSGGQLRTGELFF. The V and J genes are TRBV29-1 and TRBJ2-2, with D tentatively TRBD1 (5 bases). The V gene lost 7 bases and the J gene lost 5 bases, with 14 bases spanning the gap. The germline gives CDR1 SQVTM, CDR2 ANQGSEA. CDR3 length equals 13 residues.

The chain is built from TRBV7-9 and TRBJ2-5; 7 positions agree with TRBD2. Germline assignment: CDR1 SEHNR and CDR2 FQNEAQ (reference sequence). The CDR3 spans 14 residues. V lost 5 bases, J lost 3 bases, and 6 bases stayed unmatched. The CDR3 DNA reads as TGTGCCAGCAGCGTCGGGACTACCAAAGAGACCCAGTACTTC. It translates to CASSVGTTKETQYF.

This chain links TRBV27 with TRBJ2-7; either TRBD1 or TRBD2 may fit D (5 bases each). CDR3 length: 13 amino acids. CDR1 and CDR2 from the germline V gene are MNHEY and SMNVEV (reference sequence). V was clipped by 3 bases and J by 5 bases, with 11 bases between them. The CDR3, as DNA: TGTGCCAGCAGTTTCGACGGGACCCACGAGCAGTACTTC. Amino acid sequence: CASSFDGTHEQYF.

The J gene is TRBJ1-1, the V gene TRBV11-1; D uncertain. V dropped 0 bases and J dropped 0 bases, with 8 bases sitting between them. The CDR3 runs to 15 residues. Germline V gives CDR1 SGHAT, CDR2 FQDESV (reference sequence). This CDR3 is CASSLASFLNTEAFF. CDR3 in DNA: TGTGCCAGCAGCTTAGCGTCCTTCTTGAACACTGAAGCTTTCTTT.